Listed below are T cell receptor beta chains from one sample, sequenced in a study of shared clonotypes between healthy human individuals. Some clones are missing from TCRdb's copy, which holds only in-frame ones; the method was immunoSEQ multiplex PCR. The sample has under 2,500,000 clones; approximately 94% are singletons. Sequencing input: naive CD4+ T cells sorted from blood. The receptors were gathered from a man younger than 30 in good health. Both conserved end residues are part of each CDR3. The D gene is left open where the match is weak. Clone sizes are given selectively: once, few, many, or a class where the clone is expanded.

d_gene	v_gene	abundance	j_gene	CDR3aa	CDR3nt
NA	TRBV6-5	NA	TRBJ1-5	CASSRGGNQPQHF	TGTGCCAGCAGTAGGGGGGGCAATCAGCCCCAGCATTTT
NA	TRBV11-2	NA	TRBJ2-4	CASSPQNIQYF	TGTGCCAGCAGCCCCCAAAACATTCAGTACTTC
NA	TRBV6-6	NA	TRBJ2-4	CASRGAEGTKNIQYF	TGTGCCAGCAGAGGCGCTGAGGGTACCAAAAACATTCAGTACTTC
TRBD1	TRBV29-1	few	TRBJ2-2	CSVLTGTNTGELFF	TGCAGCGTTCTGACAGGGACCAACACCGGGGAGCTGTTTTTT
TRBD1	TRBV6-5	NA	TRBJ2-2	CAIGQGNTGELFF	TGTGCCATCGGACAGGGGAACACCGGGGAGCTGTTTTTT
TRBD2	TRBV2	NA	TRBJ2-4	CASMLAGGRLAKNIQYF	TGTGCCAGCATGCTTGCGGGGGGGCGACTAGCCAAAAACATTCAGTACTTC
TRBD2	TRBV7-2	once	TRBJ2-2	CASSLTGGRITGELFF	TGTGCCAGCAGCTTAACGGGAGGTAGAATCACCGGGGAGCTGTTTTTT
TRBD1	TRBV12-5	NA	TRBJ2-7	CASNRGPYEQYF	TGTGCTAGTAACAGGGGCCCGTACGAGCAGTACTTC
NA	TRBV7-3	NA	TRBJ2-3	CASSLTGGTDTQYF	TGTGCCAGCAGCTTAACGGGCGGGACAGATACGCAGTATTTT
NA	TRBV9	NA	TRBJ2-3	CASSASSPSTDTQYF	TGTGCCAGCAGCGCTAGCTCCCCTAGCACAGATACGCAGTATTTT
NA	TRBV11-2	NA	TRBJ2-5	CASSLDGVKQETQYF	TGTGCCAGCAGCTTAGACGGGGTTAAGCAAGAGACCCAGTACTTC
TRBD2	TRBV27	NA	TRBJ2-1	CASSLSFLAGYNEQFF	TGTGCCAGCAGTTTATCGTTCCTAGCGGGGTACAATGAGCAGTTCTTC